The table lists the clone carrying this T cell receptor (beta chain) with a few counts. Its antigen is still unknown. These data originate in a study of T cells after yellow fever vaccination. Study-wide background: Fractions low in cell number were prepared with SMART-Seq v4 Ultra Low Input.

Study-wide results and limits: The booster response re-showed most primary clones: roughly 97% CD4, 88% CD8. Abundant bulk-derived clonotypes could contaminate FACS-sorted repertoires.

For TCR, cDNA came from 5'RACE template switching, which added a universal primer site and UMIs. MiXCR was run by TCRdb on the 5' RACE reads, yielding one entry per CDR3 protein. The sample carries 300,000 to 350,000 distinct CDR3 sequences, roughly 8% recorded once. CDR1 and CDR2 (germline): LGHNA, YSLEER. The CDR3 spans 13 residues. The V end was cut by 0 bases, the J end by 7 bases, with 9 bases between. The sample was PBMCs, taken 45 days after the first yellow fever vaccination. The sequence was obtained from a man aged 18 to 29 who received the YFV17D yellow fever vaccine. V and J are TRBV4-3 and TRBJ1-2; possibly TRBD1 for D (6 bases). CDR3 DNA sequence: TGCGCCAGCAGCCAAGAGACAGGAGCTGGCTACACCTTC. Its translation is CASSQETGAGYTF.